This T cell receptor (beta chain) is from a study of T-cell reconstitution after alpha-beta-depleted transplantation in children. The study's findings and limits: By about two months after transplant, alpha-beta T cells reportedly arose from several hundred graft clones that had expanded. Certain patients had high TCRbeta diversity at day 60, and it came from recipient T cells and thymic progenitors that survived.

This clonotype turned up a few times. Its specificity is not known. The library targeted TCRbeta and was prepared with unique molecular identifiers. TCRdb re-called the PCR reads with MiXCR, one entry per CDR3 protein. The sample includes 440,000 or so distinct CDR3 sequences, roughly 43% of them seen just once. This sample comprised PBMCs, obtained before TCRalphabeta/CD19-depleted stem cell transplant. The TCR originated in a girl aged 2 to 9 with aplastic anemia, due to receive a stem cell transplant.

The CDR3 sequence is CASSLTSGGDYGYTF. CDR3 DNA sequence: TGTGCCAGCAGCTTAACATCGGGCGGCGACTATGGCTACACCTTC. The chain has TRBV7-2 and TRBJ1-2; unclear D gene. The germline gives CDR1 SGHTA, CDR2 FQGNSA. V gave up 2 bases and J gave up 3 bases, with 13 bases separating them. The CDR3 runs to 15 residues.